The 14 T cell receptor beta chains in this list originate from one sample, sequenced in a study of CD8 T cells in Susac syndrome. Random hexamers were used to reverse transcribe the RNA input (about 0.5 to 1 ug). MiXCR, run by TCRdb on the immunoSEQ multiplex PCR reads, gives a single entry per CDR3 protein. The sample contains 100,000 to 150,000 distinct CDR3 sequences, 90% to 95% of which appear only once. The sample was CD4+ T cells from PBMCs. The receptor set was obtained from a human donor in good health.

This chain connects TRBV9 to TRBJ2-3; D possibly matches TRBD1 or TRBD2 (5 bases each). V was cut by 3 bases and J by 0 bases, with 11 bases left in between. The germline V gene has CDR1 SGDLS and CDR2 YYNGEE. This CDR3 has 15 amino acids. The CDR3 DNA reads as TGTGCCAGCAGCGCAACTGGGGGAAGCACAGATACGCAGTATTTT. It codes for CASSATGGSTDTQYF.

The chain links TRBV24-1 to TRBJ2-6; D remains unclear. CDR3 size: 13 residues. Germline-derived CDR1 and CDR2 are KGHDR and SFDVKD. V was shortened by 6 bases and J by 2 bases, with 4 bases between the two germline ends. The CDR3 loop is CATSTAGANVLTF. The CDR3 region has the DNA TGTGCCACCAGTACGGCTGGGGCCAACGTCCTGACTTTC.

The chain combines TRBV3-1 with TRBJ1-5; 7 nucleotides line up with TRBD1. The CDR3 runs 14 residues. In germline, CDR1 is LGHDT, CDR2 YNNKEL (reference sequence). V trimming: 5 bases; J trimming: 6 bases; junction bases outside the gene matches: 7. DNA of the CDR3: TGTGCCAGCAGCACGAAACAGGGGACTCAGCCCCAGCATTTT. It is translated as CASSTKQGTQPQHF.

The V gene is TRBV18, the J gene TRBJ2-7; D may be TRBD2 (6 bases). The V end was cut by 2 bases, the J end by 0 bases, with 14 bases between. The CDR3 is made up of 16 amino acids. Germline V CDR1 and CDR2: KGHSH, LQKENI. The CDR3 DNA sequence: TGTGCCAGCTCACCAGACATGGGACTCAGCTCCTACGAGCAGTACTTC. This encodes CASSPDMGLSSYEQYF.

V usage is TRBV29-1 and J usage is TRBJ2-1; D is ambiguous. This CDR3 is 14 amino acids long. Looked up from germline, CDR1 is SQVTM and CDR2 is ANQGSEA. V shed 7 bases and J shed 3 bases, with 16 bases lying between them. This chain's CDR3 is CSASPMGGYNEQFF. In nucleotides, the CDR3 is TGCAGCGCCTCACCAATGGGTGGCTACAATGAGCAGTTCTTC.

The chain carries TRBV7-9 and TRBJ2-1; TRBD2 matches at 8 bases. Germline CDR1 and CDR2: SEHNR and FQNEAQ (reference sequence). With V trimmed by 4 bases and J by 5 bases, 10 bases remained unmatched. The CDR3 is 16 residues long. The CDR3 DNA sequence: TGTGCCAGCAGCTCTCCCAGGCGGGAGGTCCACAATGAGCAGTTCTTC. Encoded protein: CASSSPRREVHNEQFF.

The chain employs TRBV18 and TRBJ2-2; D gene ambiguous. CDR3 length equals 13 residues. Trimming took off 3 bases at V and 6 bases at J, with 8 bases between the two ends. Germline loops: CDR1 KGHSH, CDR2 LQKENI. This CDR3 is CASSPRTAGELFF. As DNA, the CDR3 is TGTGCCAGCTCACCGAGGACCGCCGGGGAGCTGTTTTTT.

This clonotype was detected once. The chain combines TRBV15 with TRBJ2-3, with a weak D call TRBD2 (5 bases). The CDR3 has 17 residues. V gave up 0 bases and J gave up 6 bases, with 19 bases separating them. In germline, CDR1 is LNHNV, CDR2 YYDKDF (reference sequence). CDR3: CATSRDRIALQADTQYF. The CDR3 DNA reads as TGTGCCACCAGCAGAGATCGGATAGCGCTCCAGGCGGATACGCAGTATTTT.

The CDR3 spells CSVRQGAYEQYF. In DNA, the CDR3 is TGCAGCGTTCGACAGGGGGCCTACGAGCAGTACTTC. The chain couples TRBV29-1 to TRBJ2-7; 9 bases agree with TRBD1. CDR1 and CDR2 (germline): SQVTM, ANQGSEA. The CDR3 loop spans 12 amino acids. With 5 bases clipped from V and 2 bases from J, the junction kept 1 base outside the gene matches.

This clonotype appeared once. The rearrangement joins TRBV29-1 to TRBJ1-1, with 9 bases matching TRBD1. The CDR3 is 14 amino acids. Germline assignment: CDR1 SQVTM and CDR2 ANQGSEA. With 4 bases clipped from V and 1 base from J, the junction kept 4 bases outside the gene matches. CDR3 residues: CSVVGQGPNTEAFF. The CDR3 DNA reads as TGCAGCGTTGTAGGACAGGGGCCGAACACTGAAGCTTTCTTT.

The chain has TRBV2 and TRBJ2-4; unclear D gene. The V end lost 6 bases, the J end lost 1 base, and 7 bases lay between the germline ends. The germline CDR1 and CDR2 sequences are SNHLY and FYNNEI. The CDR3 length is 13 residues. The CDR3 bases are TGTGCCAGCAGGGCGCCGGCCAAAAACATTCAGTACTTC. Encoded protein: CASRAPAKNIQYF. The complete variable domain, with remaining parts taken from reference TRBV2 and TRBJ2-4, reads EPEVTQTPSHQVTQMGQEVILRCVPISNHLYFYWYRQILGQKVEFLVSFYNNEISEKSEIFDDQFSVERPDGSNFTLKIRSTKLEDSAMYFCASRAPAKNIQYFGAGTRLSVL.

The CDR3 nucleotides read TGTGCCAGCAGCCAAGATGTCAGGGGGCGCGAGCAGTACTTC. Amino acid sequence: CASSQDVRGREQYF. The rearrangement joins TRBV3-1 to TRBJ2-7; 8 nucleotides agree with TRBD1. The V gene end was trimmed by 0 bases and the J gene end by 6 bases; junction bases not matched to a gene: 4. There are 14 residues in the CDR3. From germline, CDR1 is LGHDT and CDR2 YNNKEL (reference sequence).

The V call is TRBV12-3 or TRBV12-4, the J call TRBJ2-5; TRBD2 aligns across 15 bases. The junction had 6 bases not matched to a gene; V was cut back by 5 bases and J by 5 bases. The CDR3 contains 16 residues. CDR3 in amino acids: CASSRTSGRGRETQYF. CDR3 nucleotides: TGTGCCAGCAGTCGGACTAGCGGGAGGGGCAGGGAGACCCAGTACTTC.

The V and J genes are TRBV4-1 and TRBJ2-3, with 7 bases matching TRBD2. The CDR3 extends over 17 amino acids. The V gene end was trimmed by 4 bases and the J gene end by 0 bases; junction bases not matched to a gene: 10. Germline CDR1 is MGHRA and CDR2 is YSYEKL. CDR3 DNA sequence: TGCGCCAGCAGCCCATGGGGGGAGGGAACTAGCACAGATACGCAGTATTTT. Residues: CASSPWGEGTSTDTQYF.